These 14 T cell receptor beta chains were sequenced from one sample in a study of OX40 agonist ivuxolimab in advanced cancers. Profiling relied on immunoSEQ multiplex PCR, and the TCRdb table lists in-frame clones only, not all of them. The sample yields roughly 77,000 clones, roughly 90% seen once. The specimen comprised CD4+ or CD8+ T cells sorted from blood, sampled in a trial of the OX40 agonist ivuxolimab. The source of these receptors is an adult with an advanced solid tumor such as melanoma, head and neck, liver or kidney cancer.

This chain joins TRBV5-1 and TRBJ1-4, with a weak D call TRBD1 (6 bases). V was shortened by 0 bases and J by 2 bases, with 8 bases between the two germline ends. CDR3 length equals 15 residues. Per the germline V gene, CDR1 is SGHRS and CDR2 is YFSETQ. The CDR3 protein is CASSLAGGTNEKLFF. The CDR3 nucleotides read TGCGCCAGCAGCTTGGCCGGGGGCACTAATGAAAAACTGTTTTTT.

CDR3 DNA sequence: TGTGCCAGCAGCTTGGCCACAGATACGCAGTATTTT. Translating it yields CASSLATDTQYF. The chain couples TRBV5-4 to TRBJ2-3; D not certain. V shed 0 bases and J shed 2 bases, with 1 base lying between them. The CDR3 length is 12 residues. CDR1 SGHNT and CDR2 YYREEE come from the germline V gene (reference sequence).

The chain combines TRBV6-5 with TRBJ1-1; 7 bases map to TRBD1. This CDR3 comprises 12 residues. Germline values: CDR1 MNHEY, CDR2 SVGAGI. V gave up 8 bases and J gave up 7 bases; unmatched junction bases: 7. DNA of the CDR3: TGTGCCAGCGGAAACAGGGGCAATGAAGCTTTCTTT. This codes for CASGNRGNEAFF.

CDR3 sequence reads: CASSEASVQETQYF. CDR3 coding DNA: TGTGCCAGCAGTGAGGCTAGCGTTCAAGAGACCCAGTACTTC. This sequence joins TRBV6-1 and TRBJ2-5, with D possibly being TRBD2 (6 bases). Germline V gene sequence: CDR1 MNHNS, CDR2 SASEGT. The length of the CDR3 is 14 residues. The V gene lost 3 bases and the J gene lost 2 bases, with 10 bases spanning the gap.

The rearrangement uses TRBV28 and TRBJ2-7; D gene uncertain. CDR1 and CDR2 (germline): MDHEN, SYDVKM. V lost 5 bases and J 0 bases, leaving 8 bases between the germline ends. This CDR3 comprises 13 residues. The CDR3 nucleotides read TGTGCCAGCAGTCTACAGTTCTCCTACGAGCAGTACTTC. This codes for CASSLQFSYEQYF.

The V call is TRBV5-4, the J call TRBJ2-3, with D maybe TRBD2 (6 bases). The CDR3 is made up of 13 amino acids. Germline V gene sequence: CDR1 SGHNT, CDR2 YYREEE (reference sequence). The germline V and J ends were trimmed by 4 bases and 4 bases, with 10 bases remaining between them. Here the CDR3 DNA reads TGTGCCAGCAGCCCCTGGGAGGCAGATACGCAGTATTTT. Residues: CASSPWEADTQYF.

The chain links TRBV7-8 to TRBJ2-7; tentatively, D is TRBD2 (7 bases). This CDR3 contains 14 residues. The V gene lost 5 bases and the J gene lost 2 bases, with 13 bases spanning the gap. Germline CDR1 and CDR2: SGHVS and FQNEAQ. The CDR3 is CASSRGDKTYEQYF. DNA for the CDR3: TGTGCCAGCAGCCGGGGGGACAAAACCTACGAGCAGTACTTC.

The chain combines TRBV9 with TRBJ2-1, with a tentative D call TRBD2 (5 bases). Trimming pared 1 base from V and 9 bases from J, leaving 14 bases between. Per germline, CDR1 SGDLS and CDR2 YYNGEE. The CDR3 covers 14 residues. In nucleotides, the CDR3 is TGTGCCAGCAGCGTAAGTTGGGGTGGAGGTGAGCAGTTCTTC. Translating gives CASSVSWGGGEQFF.

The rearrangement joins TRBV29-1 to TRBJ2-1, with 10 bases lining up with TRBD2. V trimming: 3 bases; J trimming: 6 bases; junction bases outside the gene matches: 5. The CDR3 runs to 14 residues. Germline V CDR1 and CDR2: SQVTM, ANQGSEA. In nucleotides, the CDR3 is TGCAGCGTTGATACAGCGGGGGGGCTCAATGAGCAGTTCTTC. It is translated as CSVDTAGGLNEQFF.

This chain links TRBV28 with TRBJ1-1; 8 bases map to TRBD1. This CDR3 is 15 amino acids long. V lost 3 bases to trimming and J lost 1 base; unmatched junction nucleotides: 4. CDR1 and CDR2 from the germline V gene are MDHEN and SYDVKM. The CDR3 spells CASSLFGQGNTEAFF. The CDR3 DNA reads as TGTGCCAGCAGTTTGTTCGGACAGGGGAACACTGAAGCTTTCTTT. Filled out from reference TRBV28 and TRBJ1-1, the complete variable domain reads DVKVTQSSRYLVKRTGEKVFLECVQDMDHENMFWYRQDPGLGLRLIYFSYDVKMKEKGDIPEGYSVSREKKERFSLILESASTNQTSMYLCASSLFGQGNTEAFFGQGTRLTVV.

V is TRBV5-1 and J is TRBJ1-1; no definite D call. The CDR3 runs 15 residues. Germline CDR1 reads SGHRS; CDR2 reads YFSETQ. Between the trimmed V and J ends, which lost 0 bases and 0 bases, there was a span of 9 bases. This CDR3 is CASSLASGMNTEAFF. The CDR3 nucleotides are TGCGCCAGCAGCTTGGCATCGGGAATGAACACTGAAGCTTTCTTT.

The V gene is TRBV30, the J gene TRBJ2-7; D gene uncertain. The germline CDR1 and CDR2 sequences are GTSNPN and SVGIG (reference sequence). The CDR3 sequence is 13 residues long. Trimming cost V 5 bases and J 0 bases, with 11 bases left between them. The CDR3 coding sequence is TGTGCCTGGGACGCTCAGAGCTCCTACGAGCAGTACTTC. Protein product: CAWDAQSSYEQYF.

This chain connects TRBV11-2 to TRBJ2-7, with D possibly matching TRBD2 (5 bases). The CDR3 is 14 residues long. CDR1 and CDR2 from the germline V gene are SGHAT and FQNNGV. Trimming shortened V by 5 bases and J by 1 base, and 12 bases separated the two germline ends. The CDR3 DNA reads TGTGCCAGCAGCCCTACCGGGATATCCTACGAGCAGTACTTC. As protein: CASSPTGISYEQYF.

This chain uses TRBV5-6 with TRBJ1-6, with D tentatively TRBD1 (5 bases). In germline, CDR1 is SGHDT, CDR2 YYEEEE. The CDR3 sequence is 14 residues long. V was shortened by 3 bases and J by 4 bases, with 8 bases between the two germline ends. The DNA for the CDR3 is TGTGCCAGCAGCTACGGGACTTATAATTCACCCCTCCACTTT. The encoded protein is CASSYGTYNSPLHF.